This T cell receptor (beta chain) was profiled in a study of TIL therapy for anti-PD-1-resistant metastatic lung cancer. Study-wide findings and caveats: The cohort had more treatment-naive, never-smoker and oncogene-addicted patients than typical.

As to time point: pre-treatment sample, taken before nivolumab and TIL therapy. Tumor tissue came from excised metastases, mostly pleural nodules or supraclavicular lymph nodes. Patients were adults with stage 4 NSCLC. This clone was counted many times. The antigen is unknown. This was the immunoSEQ v3 assay. The protocol was immunoSEQ multiplex PCR, while the TCRdb copy is restricted to in-frame clones and leaves out a portion. The data show about 50,000 clones, less than 85% seen once. This receptor was identified in a person aged 30 to 80 with non-small cell lung cancer. The source material was tumor tissue, sampled at baseline.

DNA of the CDR3: TGTGCCAGCAGTGAATTGGGCAGCTACAATGAGCAGTTCTTC. Translated, it gives CASSELGSYNEQFF. This chain connects TRBV25-1 to TRBJ2-1; D is undetermined. The CDR3 runs to 14 residues. CDR1 MGHDK and CDR2 SYGVNS come from the germline V gene. Trimming removed 1 base from V and 3 bases from J, with 7 bases in between.